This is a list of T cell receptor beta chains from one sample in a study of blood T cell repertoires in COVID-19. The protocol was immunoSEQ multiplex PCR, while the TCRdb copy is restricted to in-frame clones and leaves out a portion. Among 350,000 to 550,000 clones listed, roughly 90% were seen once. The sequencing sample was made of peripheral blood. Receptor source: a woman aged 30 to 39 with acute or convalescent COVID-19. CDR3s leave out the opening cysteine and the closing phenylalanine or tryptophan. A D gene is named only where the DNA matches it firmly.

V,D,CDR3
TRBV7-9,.,ASSSPTDPLWELF
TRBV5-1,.,ASSPIAGLNTEAF
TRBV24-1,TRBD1,ATSDPTGGARNEQF
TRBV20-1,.,SARLTREQF
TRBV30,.,AWSPTGAEQF
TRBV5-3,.,ARRWRVGYNSPLH
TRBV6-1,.,ASIGPDRPYEQY
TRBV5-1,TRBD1,ASSLGQGGSHTEAF
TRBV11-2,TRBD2,ASSRASGGSSGELF
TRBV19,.,ASSTSGLSGANVLT
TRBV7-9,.,ASSPHRGGGNTEAF
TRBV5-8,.,ASSLGTIGYT
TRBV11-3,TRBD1,ASSLGNNRGLETQY
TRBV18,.,ASSPQRGSTEAF
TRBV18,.,ASSPNRSGANVLT
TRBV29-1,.,SVEGSGRKTQY
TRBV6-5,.,ASRVMREEETQY
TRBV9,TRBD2,ASSVASGVDEQF
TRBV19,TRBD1,SRQGVYTDTQY
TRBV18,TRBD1,ASSLNRQGGGMNTEAF
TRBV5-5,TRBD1,ASSQGQTNPYEQY
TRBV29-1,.,SVASADTQY
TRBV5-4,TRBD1,ASSYRDRSGEQY
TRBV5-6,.,ASSGPTRAGEAF
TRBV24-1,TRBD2,ATSDPGLAGADTQY
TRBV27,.,ASSLSPGGNTIY
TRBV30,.,AWSVRSGYGYT
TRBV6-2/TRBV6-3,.,ASSYLFQGMNTEAF
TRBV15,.,ATSSGTGGKET
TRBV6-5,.,ASLNNGEAF
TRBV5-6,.,ASSFSVGAEQY
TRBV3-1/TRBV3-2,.,ASSQDEYQPQH
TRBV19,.,ASSIVREGNNSPLH
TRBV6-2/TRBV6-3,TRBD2,ASSLGTTSTDTQY
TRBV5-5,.,ASSSERGYEQY
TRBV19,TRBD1,ASSITGQGYEQY
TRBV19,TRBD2,ASSPRTSRTGELF
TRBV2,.,ASSEIIGQDQETQY
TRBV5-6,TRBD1,ASSSTGTAELRNTIY
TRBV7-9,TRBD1,ASSLDRGSKIYGYT
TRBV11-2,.,ASSQEANTEAF
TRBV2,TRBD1,ARDRAGNTEAF
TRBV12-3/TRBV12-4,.,ASSSLNNEQF
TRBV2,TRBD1,ASSPGTVNQPQH
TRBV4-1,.,ASSPPIRGTGELF
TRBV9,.,ASSPTDINTGELF
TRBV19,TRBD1,ASSSTGGLPGYT
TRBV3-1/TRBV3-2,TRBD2,ASSQGLAGGQETQY
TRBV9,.,ASSEGYEQY
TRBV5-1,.,ASSPYYAEDTQY
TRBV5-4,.,ASSPPGSTGELF
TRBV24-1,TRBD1,ATSDPTGIGNQPQH